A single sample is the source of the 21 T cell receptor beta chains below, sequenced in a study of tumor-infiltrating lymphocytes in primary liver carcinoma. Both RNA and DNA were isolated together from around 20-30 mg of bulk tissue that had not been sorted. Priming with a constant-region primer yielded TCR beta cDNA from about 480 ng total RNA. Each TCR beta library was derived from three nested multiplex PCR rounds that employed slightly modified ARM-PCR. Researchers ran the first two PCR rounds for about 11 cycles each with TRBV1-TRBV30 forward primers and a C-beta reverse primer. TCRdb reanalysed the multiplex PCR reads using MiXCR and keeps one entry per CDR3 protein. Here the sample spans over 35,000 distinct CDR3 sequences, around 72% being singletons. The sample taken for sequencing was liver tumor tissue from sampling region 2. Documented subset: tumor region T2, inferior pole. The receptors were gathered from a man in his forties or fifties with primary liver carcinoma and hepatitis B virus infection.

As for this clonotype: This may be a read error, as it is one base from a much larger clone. CDR3 loop: CASSSGLTSGYHETQYF. The DNA for the CDR3 is TGTGCCAGCAGTTCAGGATTGACTAGCGGGTACCATGAGACCCAGTACTTC. V is TRBV28 and J is TRBJ2-5; TRBD2 agrees at 10 bases. The CDR3 has 17 amino acids. Germline assignment: CDR1 MDHEN and CDR2 SYDVKM.

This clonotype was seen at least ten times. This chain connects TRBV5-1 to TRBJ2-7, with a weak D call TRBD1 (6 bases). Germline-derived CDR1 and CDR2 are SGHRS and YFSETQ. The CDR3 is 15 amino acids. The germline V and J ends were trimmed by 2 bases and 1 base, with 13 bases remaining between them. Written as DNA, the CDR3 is TGCGCCAGCAGCTTCACAGGGTTAAAATCCTACGAGCAGTACTTC. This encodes CASSFTGLKSYEQYF.

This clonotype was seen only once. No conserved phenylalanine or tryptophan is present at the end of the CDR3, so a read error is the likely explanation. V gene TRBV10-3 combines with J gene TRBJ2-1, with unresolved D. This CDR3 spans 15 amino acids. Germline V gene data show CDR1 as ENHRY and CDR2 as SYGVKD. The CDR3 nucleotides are TGTACCATCAGACGTGACTTGAACTCCTACAATGAGCAGTTCTTA. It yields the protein CTIRRDLNSYNEQFL.

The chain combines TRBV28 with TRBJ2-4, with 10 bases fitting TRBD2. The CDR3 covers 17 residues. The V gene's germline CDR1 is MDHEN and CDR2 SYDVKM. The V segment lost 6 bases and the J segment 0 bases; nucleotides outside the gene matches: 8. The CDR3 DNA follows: TGTGCCAGCAGCTCCTGGACTAGCGGCATAGCCAAAAACATTCAGTACTTC. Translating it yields CASSSWTSGIAKNIQYF. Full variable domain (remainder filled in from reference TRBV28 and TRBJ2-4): DVKVTQSSRYLVKRTGEKVFLECVQDMDHENMFWYRQDPGLGLRLIYFSYDVKMKEKGDIPEGYSVSREKKERFSLILESASTNQTSMYLCASSSWTSGIAKNIQYFGAGTRLSVL.

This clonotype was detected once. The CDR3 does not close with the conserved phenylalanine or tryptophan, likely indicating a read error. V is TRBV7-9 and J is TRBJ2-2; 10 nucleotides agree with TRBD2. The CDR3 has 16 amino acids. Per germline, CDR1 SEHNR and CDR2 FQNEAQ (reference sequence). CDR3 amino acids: CANSPPSGRRSGELFY. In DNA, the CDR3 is TGTGCCAACAGCCCCCCTAGCGGGAGAAGGAGCGGGGAGCTGTTTTAT.

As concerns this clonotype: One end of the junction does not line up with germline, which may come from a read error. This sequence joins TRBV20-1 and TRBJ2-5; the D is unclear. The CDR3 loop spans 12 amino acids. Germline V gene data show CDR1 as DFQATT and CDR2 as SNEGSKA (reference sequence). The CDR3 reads CNARPRAEAQYF. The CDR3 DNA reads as TGCAATGCTAGGCCTAGAGCAGAGGCCCAGTACTTC.

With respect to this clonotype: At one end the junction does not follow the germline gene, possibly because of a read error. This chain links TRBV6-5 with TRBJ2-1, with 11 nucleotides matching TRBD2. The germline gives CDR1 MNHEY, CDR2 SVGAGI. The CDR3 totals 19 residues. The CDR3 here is CTSSYSGLAGQNRNNEQLF. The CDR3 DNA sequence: TGTACCAGCAGTTACTCCGGACTAGCGGGCCAAAATAGGAACAATGAGCAGTTATTC.

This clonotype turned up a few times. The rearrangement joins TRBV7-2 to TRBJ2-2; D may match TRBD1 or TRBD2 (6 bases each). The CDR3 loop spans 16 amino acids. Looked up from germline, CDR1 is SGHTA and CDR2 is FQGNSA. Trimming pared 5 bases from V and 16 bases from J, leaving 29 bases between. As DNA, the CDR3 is TGTGCCAGCAGCCCCCGGGGGCCGACGAACACCGGGGAGTCGTTTTTT. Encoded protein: CASSPRGPTNTGESFF.

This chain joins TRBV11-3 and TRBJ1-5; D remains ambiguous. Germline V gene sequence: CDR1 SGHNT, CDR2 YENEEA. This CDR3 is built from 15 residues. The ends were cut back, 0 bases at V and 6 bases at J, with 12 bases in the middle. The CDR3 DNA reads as TGTGCCAGCAGCTTAGATCTAAGGGTGACTCAGCCCCAGCATTTT. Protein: CASSLDLRVTQPQHF.

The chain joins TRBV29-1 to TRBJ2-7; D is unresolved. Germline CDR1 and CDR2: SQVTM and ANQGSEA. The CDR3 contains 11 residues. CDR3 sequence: CDVEKGDEQYF. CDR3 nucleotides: TGCGACGTTGAAAAAGGTGACGAGCAGTACTTC.

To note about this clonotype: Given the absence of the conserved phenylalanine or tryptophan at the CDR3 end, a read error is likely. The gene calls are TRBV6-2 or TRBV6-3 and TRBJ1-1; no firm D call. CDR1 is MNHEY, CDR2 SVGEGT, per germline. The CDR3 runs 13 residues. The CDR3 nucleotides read TGTGCCAGAAGTTACTCAGGTAACACTGAAGCTTTCCTT. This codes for CARSYSGNTEAFL.

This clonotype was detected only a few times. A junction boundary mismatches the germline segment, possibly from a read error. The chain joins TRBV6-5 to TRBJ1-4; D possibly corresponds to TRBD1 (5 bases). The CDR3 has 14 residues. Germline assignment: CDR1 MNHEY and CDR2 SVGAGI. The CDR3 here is CTSSPAGEDEKLFF. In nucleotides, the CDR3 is TGTACCAGCAGCCCGGCGGGGGAGGACGAAAAACTGTTTTTT.

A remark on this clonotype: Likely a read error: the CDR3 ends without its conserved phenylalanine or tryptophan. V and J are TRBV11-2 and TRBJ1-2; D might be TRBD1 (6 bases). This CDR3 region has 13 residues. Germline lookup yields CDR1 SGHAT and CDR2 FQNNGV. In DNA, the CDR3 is TGTGCCGGCAGCTCTAACCCAGGGGAAGGTTACACCTTG. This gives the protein CAGSSNPGEGYTL.

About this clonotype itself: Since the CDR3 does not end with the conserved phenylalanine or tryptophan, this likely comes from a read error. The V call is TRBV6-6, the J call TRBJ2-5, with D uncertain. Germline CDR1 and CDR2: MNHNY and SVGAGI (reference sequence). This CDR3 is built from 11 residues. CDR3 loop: CVSSYKETQYI. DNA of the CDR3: TGTGTCAGCAGTTACAAAGAGACCCAGTACATC.

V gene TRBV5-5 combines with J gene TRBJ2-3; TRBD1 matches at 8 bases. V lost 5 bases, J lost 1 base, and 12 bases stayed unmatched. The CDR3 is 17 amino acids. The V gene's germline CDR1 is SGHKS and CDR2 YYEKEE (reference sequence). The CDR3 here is CASSLFQGAVRTDTQYF. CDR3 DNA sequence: TGTGCCAGCAGTTTGTTTCAGGGGGCGGTACGCACAGATACGCAGTATTTT.

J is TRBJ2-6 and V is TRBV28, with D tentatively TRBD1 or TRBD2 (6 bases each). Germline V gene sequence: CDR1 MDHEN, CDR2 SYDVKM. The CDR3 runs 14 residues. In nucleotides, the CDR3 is TGTACCGTCAGGGGACTTACTGGGGCCAACGTCCTGACTTTC. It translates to CTVRGLTGANVLTF.

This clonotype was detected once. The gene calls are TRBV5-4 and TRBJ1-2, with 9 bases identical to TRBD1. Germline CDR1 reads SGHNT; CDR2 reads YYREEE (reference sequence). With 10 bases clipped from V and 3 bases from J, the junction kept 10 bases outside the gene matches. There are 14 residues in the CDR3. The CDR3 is CAASSRQGDYGYTF. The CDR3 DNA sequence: TGTGCCGCCAGTAGTAGACAGGGGGACTATGGCTACACCTTC.

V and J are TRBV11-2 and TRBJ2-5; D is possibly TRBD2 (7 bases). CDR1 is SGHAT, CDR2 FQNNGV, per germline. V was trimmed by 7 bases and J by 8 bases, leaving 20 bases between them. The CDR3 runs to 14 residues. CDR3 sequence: CASTSPEGGETQYF. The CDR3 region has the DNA TGTGCCAGCACCAGCCCCGAGGGGGGGGAAACCCAGTACTTC.

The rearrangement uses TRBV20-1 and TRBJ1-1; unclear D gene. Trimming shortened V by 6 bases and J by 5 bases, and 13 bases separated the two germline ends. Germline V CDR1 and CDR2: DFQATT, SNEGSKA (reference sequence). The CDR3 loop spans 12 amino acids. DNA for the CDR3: TGCAGTGCCCAGGACGTAGGAACTGAAGCTTTCTTT. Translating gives CSAQDVGTEAFF.

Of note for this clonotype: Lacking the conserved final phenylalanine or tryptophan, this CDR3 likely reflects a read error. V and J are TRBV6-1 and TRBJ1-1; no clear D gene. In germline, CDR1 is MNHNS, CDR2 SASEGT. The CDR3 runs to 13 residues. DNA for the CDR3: TGTGCCAGCAGTGGGTGGAAGAACACCGAAGCTTTCCTT. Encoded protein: CASSGWKNTEAFL.

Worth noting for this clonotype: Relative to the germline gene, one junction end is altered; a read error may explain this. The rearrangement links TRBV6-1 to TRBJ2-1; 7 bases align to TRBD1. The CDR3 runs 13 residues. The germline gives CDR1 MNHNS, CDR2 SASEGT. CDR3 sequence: CASSEPQGDEQFF. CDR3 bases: TGTGCCAGCAGTGAACCCCAGGGGGATGAGCAATTCTTC.